This T cell receptor beta chain was retrieved from a study of T cells in Graves' hyperthyroidism and ophthalmopathy. V lost 2 bases, J lost 8 bases, and 12 bases lay in between. The CDR3 loop spans 13 amino acids. Ophthalmopathy cases scored 3 or more on the Clinical Activity Score and 4 or more on NOSPECS grade, with duration below 3 months. Patients were excluded for uncontrolled infection, other autoimmune disease, pregnancy or lactation. Amplified TCR beta CDR3 regions derived from RNA transcripts. The TCR CDR3 was amplified in a first-round RT-PCR using the HTBI primer set. MiXCR, applied by TCRdb to the multiplex PCR reads, yields one record per CDR3 protein. The sample holds hundreds of thousands of distinct CDR3 sequences, roughly 14% seen once. This clonotype was observed many times. Its antigen is unidentified. Notes on the study in general: Ophthalmopathy was model-predicted a median about 6 months pre-onset.

The rearrangement uses TRBV12-3 or TRBV12-4 and TRBJ1-1, with D perhaps matching TRBD1 (6 bases). This receptor was obtained from a woman in her thirties or forties with Graves' ophthalmopathy. The sequenced material came from blood. CDR3 nucleotide sequence: TGTGCCAGCAGTTTATTGGGGGCAAACGAAGCTTTCTTT. It codes for CASSLLGANEAFF.